The sequence of this TCR beta chain was determined in a study of shared clonotypes between healthy human individuals. Turning to the study itself: Three plates each covered CD4 naive and memory; CD8 naive two, CD8 memory one. Study-wide results and caveats: Naive CD4 clonotypes overlapped across several donors at around 4.8%.

Produced via immunoSEQ multiplex PCR; TCRdb's table is partial and in-frame only. Here the sample spans about 230,000 clones, approximately 65% being singletons. The germline V gene encodes CDR1 MNHGY and CDR2 SVAAGI. V lost 6 bases, J lost 1 base, and 6 bases lay in between. The CDR3 totals 12 residues. Subsets obtained from CD4+ cells comprised CD45RA+ naive and CD45RA-negative memory cells. To note about this clone: What it recognizes is unknown.

The TCR sequence derives from a man aged 25 to 40 in good health. The sequencing input was memory CD4+ T cells sorted from blood. Stated subset: CD45RA-negative fraction. The chain combines TRBV6-9 with TRBJ1-1; D is ambiguous. The CDR3 region has the DNA TGTGCCAGCAGGACGACGAACACTGAAGCTTTCTTT. It specifies CASRTTNTEAFF.